The 25 T cell receptor beta chains below come from one sample, sequenced in a study of regulatory T cells in long-lasting Graves disease. Sequencing libraries for TCR beta were prepared with iRepertoire HTBI primers and Arm-PCR of CDR3 regions. TCRdb re-derived calls from the multiplex PCR reads in MiXCR, one entry per CDR3 protein. The table includes under 250,000 distinct CDR3 sequences, approximately 19% detected once. Time point noted: newly diagnosed GD, antithyroid drugs for less than 3 months. PBMCs were the source of the RNA used for TCR sequencing. These data are also associated with another study on T cells in Graves' hyperthyroidism and ophthalmopathy.

The sample consisted of peripheral blood mononuclear cells (PBMCs), taken at new diagnosis, from a patient treated with antithyroid drugs. Receptors were obtained from a woman in her twenties or thirties with Graves disease.

This clonotype was recorded many times. V gene TRBV20-1 combines with J gene TRBJ2-5, with TRBD1 as a possible D gene (6 bases). Trimming cost V 3 bases and J 5 bases, with 19 bases left between them. CDR3 length: 15 residues. Germline assignment: CDR1 DFQATT and CDR2 SNEGSKA (reference sequence). CDR3: CSASGGQESSETQYF. The CDR3 DNA is TGCAGTGCTAGTGGGGGACAAGAGTCTTCGGAGACCCAGTACTTC.

Turning to this clonotype: A much larger clonotype is one base distant, so this may be a read error. The CDR3 bases are TGTACCAGCAGCCAAGAGGACAGGGGGAACAGCAATCAGCCCCAGCATTTT. This translates into CTSSQEDRGNSNQPQHF. The chain has TRBV4-2 and TRBJ1-5; 10 bases align to TRBD1. CDR1 is LGHNA and CDR2 is YNFKEQ in the germline V gene. The CDR3 covers 17 residues.

This clonotype was seen a few times. This chain connects TRBV28 to TRBJ1-2, with 10 bases lining up with TRBD1. J was trimmed by 5 bases and V by 4 bases; bases with no gene match: 1. Germline loops: CDR1 MDHEN, CDR2 SYDVKM. The CDR3 has 13 amino acids. Here the CDR3 reads CASSWDRGYGYTF. The CDR3, as DNA: TGTGCCAGCAGTTGGGACAGGGGTTATGGCTACACCTTC.

A few counts support this clonotype. The chain uses TRBV5-5 and TRBJ2-3, with 12 bases lining up with TRBD2. The CDR3 has 15 amino acids. Germline CDR1 SGHKS, CDR2 YYEKEE (reference sequence). Losses at the gene ends were 6 bases for V and 5 bases for J; bases not matched to a gene: 7. CDR3 nucleotides: TGTGCCAGCACCGCCCTAGCGGGGGGGCGAGATACGCAGTATTTT. Protein product: CASTALAGGRDTQYF.

CDR3 sequence (DNA): TGTGCCAGCAGTGGGCTAGGGGCAATCACAGATACGCAGTATTTT. Amino acids: CASSGLGAITDTQYF. The chain carries TRBV2 and TRBJ2-3; a weak D match, TRBD1 (5 bases). The V gene lost 4 bases and the J gene lost 2 bases, with 13 bases spanning the gap. The CDR3 covers 15 residues. The V gene's germline CDR1 is SNHLY and CDR2 FYNNEI.

V usage is TRBV5-1 and J usage is TRBJ2-2; 7 bases match TRBD1. V trimming: 2 bases; J trimming: 6 bases; junction bases outside the gene matches: 7. The CDR3 has 15 amino acids. CDR1 and CDR2 from the germline V gene are SGHRS and YFSETQ. The chain's CDR3 is CASSFKGAGAGELFF. For the CDR3, the DNA is TGCGCCAGCAGCTTTAAGGGGGCTGGTGCCGGGGAGCTGTTTTTT.

The sample holds many counts of this clonotype. The rearrangement uses TRBV7-8 and TRBJ2-5; 15 bases are shared with TRBD2. Per the germline V gene, CDR1 is SGHVS and CDR2 is FQNEAQ. V was pared by 10 bases and J by 1 base, with 10 bases of the junction left unmatched. This CDR3 spans 17 amino acids. The CDR3 coding sequence is TGTGCCATCCAGGCCGGGACTAGCGGGGGGTTCCAAGAGACCCAGTACTTC. Translating gives CAIQAGTSGGFQETQYF.

As concerns this clonotype: Mismatch with germline at one junction end may stem from a read error. The chain employs TRBV12-3 or TRBV12-4 and TRBJ1-2, with D possibly matching TRBD1 (6 bases). The CDR3 is 10 residues long. CDR3 coding DNA: TGTGCCAGCAGTCGGACAGACTCCCTCTTC. This gives the protein CASSRTDSLF.

This clonotype was observed at least ten times. A read error may produce the germline difference seen at one junction end. This chain links TRBV7-9 with TRBJ1-2; no clear D. Germline V CDR1 and CDR2: SEHNR, FQNEAQ (reference sequence). This CDR3 has 17 amino acids. The CDR3: CASSLDLPSPTNYGYTF. The CDR3 nucleotides read TGCGCCAGCAGCTTGGACCTTCCATCCCCTACTAACTATGGCTACACCTTC.

This clonotype has a count of ten or more. The germline gene is not matched at one end of the junction; a read error may be the cause. V usage is TRBV11-2 and J usage is TRBJ2-3, with no clear D. The CDR3 has 11 residues. The germline gives CDR1 SGHAT, CDR2 FQNNGV. The CDR3 reads CASSQSDTQYF. In nucleotides, the CDR3 is TGCGCCAGCAGCCAATCTGATACGCAGTATTTT.

The chain is built from TRBV18 and TRBJ1-1; D ambiguous. The V end was cut by 2 bases, the J end by 6 bases, with 10 bases between. Germline CDR1 and CDR2: KGHSH and LQKENI. The CDR3 totals 13 residues. CDR3 amino acids: CASSPEGVAEAFF. The CDR3 bases are TGTGCCAGCTCACCAGAGGGTGTGGCTGAAGCTTTCTTT.

This clonotype was detected ten times or more. The rearrangement uses TRBV28 and TRBJ1-4, with TRBD1 identical over 10 bases. CDR1 MDHEN and CDR2 SYDVKM come from the germline V gene. Trimming removed 6 bases from V and 7 bases from J; junction bases left unmatched: 5. CDR3 size: 14 residues. DNA of the CDR3: TGTGCCAGCAGCCCCGGGACAGGGGTTGAAAAACTGTTTTTT. Translated: CASSPGTGVEKLFF.

This clonotype was recorded many times. CDR3 protein: CASSLDWALYNEQFF. The CDR3 region has the DNA TGTGCCAGCAGCTTAGATTGGGCCCTCTACAATGAGCAGTTCTTC. This sequence joins TRBV11-2 and TRBJ2-1; no reliable D call. The V gene's germline CDR1 is SGHAT and CDR2 FQNNGV. CDR3 length: 15 residues. V was cut by 0 bases and J by 3 bases, with 9 bases left in between.

This clonotype was picked up many times. The chain uses TRBV12-3 or TRBV12-4 and TRBJ2-1; the D gene is possibly TRBD1 (6 bases). The CDR3 is 13 amino acids. Trimming stripped 0 bases from V and 7 bases from J, with 7 bases between. In DNA form, the CDR3 reads TGTGCCAGCAGTTTAGCCGGACAGAATGAGCAGTTCTTC. This gives the protein CASSLAGQNEQFF.

This clonotype was detected many times. The chain combines TRBV5-1 with TRBJ1-3; D gene ambiguous. The germline gives CDR1 SGHRS, CDR2 YFSETQ. V lost 0 bases and J 0 bases, leaving 16 bases between the germline ends. The CDR3 sequence is 18 residues long. The CDR3 region has the DNA TGCGCCAGCAGCTTGGGAGCTCCCCGGACCTTCTCTGGAAACACCATATATTTT. It is translated as CASSLGAPRTFSGNTIYF.

This clonotype was observed a handful of times. The genes are TRBV19 and TRBJ1-5; 8 bases are shared with TRBD1. This CDR3 is built from 16 residues. Trimming took 7 bases from V and 8 from J; bases not matched to a gene: 16. CDR1 is LNHDA and CDR2 is SQIVND in the germline V gene (reference sequence). The CDR3 DNA reads TGTGCCAGTACTCCAAGAGGACAGGGCTTTGGGAAGCCCCAGCATTTT. Amino acids: CASTPRGQGFGKPQHF.

This clonotype has at least ten counts. V and J are TRBV7-9 and TRBJ2-7; no definite D call. This CDR3 has 14 amino acids. Germline CDR1 is SEHNR and CDR2 is FQNEAQ (reference sequence). V lost 5 bases to trimming and J lost 1 base, with 12 bases between them. DNA of the CDR3: TGTGCCAGCAGCCCCGATCTGTCTTCCTACGAGCAGTACTTC. Protein sequence: CASSPDLSSYEQYF. Using reference TRBV7-9 and TRBJ2-7 for the parts outside the CDR3, the full variable domain is DTGVSQNPRHKITKRGQNVTFRCDPISEHNRLYWYRQTLGQGPEFLTYFQNEAQLEKSRLLSDRFSAERPKGSFSTLEIQRTEQGDSAMYLCASSPDLSSYEQYFGPGTRLTVT.

The table lists this clonotype with many counts. The chain carries TRBV6-5 and TRBJ1-2; 7 positions agree with TRBD1. This CDR3 region has 14 residues. V was clipped by 4 bases and J by 9 bases; unmatched bases: 11. Germline-derived CDR1 and CDR2 are MNHEY and SVGAGI. The CDR3 DNA is TGTGCCAGCAGTTCCGAATCCTTGACAGGGAGCTACACCTTC. Protein product: CASSSESLTGSYTF.

This clonotype has a count of ten or more. The V and J genes are TRBV28 and TRBJ2-2; 15 nucleotides agree with TRBD2. This CDR3 is 19 amino acids long. From germline, CDR1 is MDHEN and CDR2 SYDVKM. The trim removed 3 bases at V and 0 bases at J, leaving 5 bases unmatched. The CDR3 loop is CASSLGLAGGRANTGELFF. CDR3 DNA sequence: TGTGCCAGCAGTTTGGGACTAGCGGGGGGCCGGGCGAACACCGGGGAGCTGTTTTTT.

This clonotype occurred many times. The chain is built from TRBV28 and TRBJ1-5; 7 nucleotides line up with TRBD1. CDR3 length equals 14 residues. With 6 bases clipped from V and 4 bases from J, the junction kept 6 bases outside the gene matches. Germline V gene data show CDR1 as MDHEN and CDR2 as SYDVKM. The CDR3, as DNA: TGTGCCAGCAGCCCGACAGGGTTTAATCAGCCCCAGCATTTT. Translating it yields CASSPTGFNQPQHF.

This clonotype has only a few counts. A much larger clone lies one base from this, so it may be a read error. The chain links TRBV2 to TRBJ1-1, with unresolved D. This CDR3 has 13 residues. The germline gives CDR1 SNHLY, CDR2 FYNNEI. V was trimmed by 10 bases and J by 1 base, leaving 13 bases between them. CDR3 residues: CATLRDTNTEAFF. The CDR3 DNA is TGTGCCACCCTCAGAGATACGAACACTGAAGCTTTCTTT.

Ten or more counts support this clonotype. The chain joins TRBV10-3 to TRBJ2-3; tentative D call: TRBD2 (5 bases). This CDR3 contains 17 residues. CDR1 ENHRY and CDR2 SYGVKD come from the germline V gene. Trimming stripped 3 bases from V and 2 bases from J, with 18 bases between. The CDR3 spells CAISDFPGTTPTDTQYF. In DNA, the CDR3 is TGTGCCATCAGTGATTTTCCGGGAACAACACCCACAGATACGCAGTATTTT.

This clonotype has ten or more counts. CDR3 residues: CASSYQGNTEAFF. CDR3 coding DNA: TGTGCCAGCAGTTACCAGGGGAACACTGAAGCTTTCTTT. The rearrangement links TRBV6-5 to TRBJ1-1, with a weak D call TRBD1 (5 bases). Germline V CDR1 and CDR2: MNHEY, SVGAGI. V gave up 2 bases and J gave up 1 base, with 5 bases separating them. The CDR3 loop spans 13 amino acids.

This chain uses TRBV19 with TRBJ2-3; D gene ambiguous. Between the trimmed V and J ends, which lost 7 bases and 2 bases, there was a span of 13 bases. The CDR3 extends over 14 amino acids. The germline gives CDR1 LNHDA, CDR2 SQIVND (reference sequence). The DNA of the CDR3 is TGTGCCAGTACAGCGACGGAAAACACAGATACGCAGTATTTT. This sequence encodes CASTATENTDTQYF.

This clonotype appeared many times. The chain carries TRBV27 and TRBJ1-6; the D gene is possibly TRBD1 (5 bases). V lost 6 bases to trimming and J lost 7 bases, with 16 bases between them. The germline gives CDR1 MNHEY, CDR2 SMNVEV (reference sequence). There are 15 residues in the CDR3. CDR3 region: CASSPFVGENSPLHF. Written as DNA, the CDR3 is TGTGCCAGCAGCCCCTTTGTGGGGGAAAATTCACCCCTCCACTTT.